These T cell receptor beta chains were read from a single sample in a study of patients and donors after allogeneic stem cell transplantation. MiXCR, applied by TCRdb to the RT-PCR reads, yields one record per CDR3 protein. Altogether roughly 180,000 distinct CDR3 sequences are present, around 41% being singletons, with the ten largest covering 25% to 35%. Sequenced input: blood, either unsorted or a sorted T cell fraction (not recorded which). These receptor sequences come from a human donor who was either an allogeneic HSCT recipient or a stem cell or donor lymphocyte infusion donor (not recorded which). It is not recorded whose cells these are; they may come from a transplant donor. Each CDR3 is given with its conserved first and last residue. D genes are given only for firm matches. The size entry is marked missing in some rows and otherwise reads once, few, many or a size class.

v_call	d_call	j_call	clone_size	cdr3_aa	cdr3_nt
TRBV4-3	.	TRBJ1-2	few	CASSQEGFWGGYTF	TGCGCCAGCAGCCAAGAAGGTTTTTGGGGTGGCTACACCTTC
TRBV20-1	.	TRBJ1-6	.	CSASGRLNSPLHF	TGCAGTGCTTCCGGACGGCTTAATTCACCCCTCCACTTT
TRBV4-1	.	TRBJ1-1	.	CASSHTILNTEAFF	TGCGCCAGCAGCCATACGATATTGAACACTGAAGCTTTCTTT
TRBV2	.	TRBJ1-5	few	CASSEPSSGPSNQPQHF	TGTGCCAGCAGTGAACCCTCCTCAGGGCCGAGCAATCAGCCCCAGCATTTT
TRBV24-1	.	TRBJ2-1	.	CATSDTRRNEQFF	TGTGCCACCAGTGACACTCGGAGGAATGAGCAGTTCTTC
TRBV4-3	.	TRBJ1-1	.	CASSQVGFRTTEAFF	TGCGCCAGCAGCCAAGTAGGGTTTCGGACCACTGAAGCTTTCTTT
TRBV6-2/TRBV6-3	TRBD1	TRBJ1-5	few	CASSYTEGARQPQHF	TGTGCCAGCAGTTACACGGAGGGGGCTCGGCAGCCCCAGCATTTT
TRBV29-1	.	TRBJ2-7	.	CSVRTSLFYEQYF	TGCAGCGTTAGAACTAGTTTGTTCTACGAGCAGTACTTC
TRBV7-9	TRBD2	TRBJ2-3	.	CASSLAAGVAGTPSTDTQYF	TGTGCCAGCAGCTTAGCGGCAGGGGTAGCGGGAACCCCTAGCACAGATACGCAGTATTTT
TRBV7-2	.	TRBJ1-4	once	CASSLGQGTNEKLFF	TGTGCCAGCAGCCTTGGCCAAGGAACTAATGAAAAACTGTTTTTT
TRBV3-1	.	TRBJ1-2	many	CASSQAGTPISGYTF	TGTGCCAGCAGCCAAGCTGGGACGCCTATCAGCGGCTACACCTTC
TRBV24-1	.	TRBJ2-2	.	CATSDFFQGDTGELFF	TGTGCCACCAGTGATTTCTTCCAGGGCGACACCGGGGAGCTGTTTTTT
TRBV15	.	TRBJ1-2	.	CATRILSRGGLSYGYTF	TGTGCCACCAGAATCCTTTCGCGTGGGGGCCTCTCGTATGGCTACACCTTC
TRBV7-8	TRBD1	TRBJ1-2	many	CASSSYPVAGQGNYGYTF	TGTGCCAGCAGCTCCTATCCCGTGGCGGGACAGGGGAACTATGGCTACACCTTC
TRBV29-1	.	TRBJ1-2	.	CSVPQGPMNYGYTF	TGCAGCGTTCCACAGGGCCCGATGAACTATGGCTACACCTTC
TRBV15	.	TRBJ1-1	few	CATSTPDRNTEAFF	TGTGCCACCAGCACCCCGGACAGAAACACTGAAGCTTTCTTT
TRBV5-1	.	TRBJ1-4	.	CASSPWTDANEKLFF	TGCGCCAGCAGCCCGTGGACCGACGCGAATGAAAAACTGTTTTTT
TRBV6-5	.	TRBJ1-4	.	CASSYSGPTNEKLFF	TGTGCCAGCAGTTACTCAGGGCCAACTAATGAAAAACTGTTTTTT
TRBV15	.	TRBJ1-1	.	CATSRDGAEAFF	TGTGCCACCAGCAGGGACGGGGCTGAAGCTTTCTTT
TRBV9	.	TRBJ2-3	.	CASTKIDTDTQYF	TGTGCCAGCACGAAGATTGACACAGATACGCAGTATTTT
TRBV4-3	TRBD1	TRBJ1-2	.	CASSQAFDRVEGYTF	TGCGCCAGCAGCCAAGCCTTCGACAGGGTTGAAGGCTACACCTTC
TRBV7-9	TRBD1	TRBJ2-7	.	CASSPTGTTYEQYF	TGTGCCAGCAGCCCGACAGGGACAACCTACGAGCAGTACTTC